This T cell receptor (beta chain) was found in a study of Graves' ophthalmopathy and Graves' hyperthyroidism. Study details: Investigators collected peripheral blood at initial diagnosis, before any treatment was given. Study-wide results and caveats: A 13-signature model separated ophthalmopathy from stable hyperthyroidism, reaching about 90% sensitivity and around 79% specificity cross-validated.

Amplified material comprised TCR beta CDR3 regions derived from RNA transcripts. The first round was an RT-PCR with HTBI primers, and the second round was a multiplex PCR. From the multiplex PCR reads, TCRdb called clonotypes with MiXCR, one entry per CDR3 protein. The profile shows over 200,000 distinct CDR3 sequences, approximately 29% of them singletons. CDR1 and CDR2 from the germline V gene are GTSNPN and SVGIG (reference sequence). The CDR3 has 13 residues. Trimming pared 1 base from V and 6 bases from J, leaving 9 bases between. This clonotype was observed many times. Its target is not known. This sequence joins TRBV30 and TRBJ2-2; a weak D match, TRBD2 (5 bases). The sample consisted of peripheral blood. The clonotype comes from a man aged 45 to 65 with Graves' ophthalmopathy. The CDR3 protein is CAWSGMEAGELFF. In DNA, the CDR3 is TGTGCCTGGAGTGGCATGGAGGCCGGGGAGCTGTTTTTT.